The subject of this entry is one T cell receptor (beta chain). The sample belongs to a study of control samples from healthy donors and cancer patients. Germline V gives CDR1 DFQATT, CDR2 SNEGSKA (reference sequence). The CDR3 totals 12 residues. Trimming cost V 3 bases and J 1 base, with 4 bases left between them. Libraries were prepared by immunoSEQ multiplex PCR; TCRdb keeps only in-frame clonotypes and omits some of them. The profile shows some 130,000 clones, around 92% of them singletons. The TCR sequence derives from a woman in her 50s in good health. The chain combines TRBV20-1 with TRBJ1-3; the D is unclear. Sequencing used blood. The CDR3 DNA reads as TGCAGTGCTAGTCGTTCTGGAAACACCATATATTTT. Translating it yields CSASRSGNTIYF.